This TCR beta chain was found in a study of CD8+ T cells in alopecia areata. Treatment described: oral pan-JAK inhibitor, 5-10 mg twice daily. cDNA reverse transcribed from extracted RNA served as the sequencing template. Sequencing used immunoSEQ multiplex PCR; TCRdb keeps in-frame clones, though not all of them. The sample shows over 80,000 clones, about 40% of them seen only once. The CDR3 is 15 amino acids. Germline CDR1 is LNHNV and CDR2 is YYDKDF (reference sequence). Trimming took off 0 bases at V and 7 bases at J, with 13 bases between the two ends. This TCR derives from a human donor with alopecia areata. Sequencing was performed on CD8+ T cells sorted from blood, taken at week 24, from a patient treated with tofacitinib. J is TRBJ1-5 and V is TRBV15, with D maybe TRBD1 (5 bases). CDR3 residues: CATSRDLGGGQPQHF. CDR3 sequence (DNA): TGTGCCACCAGCAGAGATCTGGGGGGAGGCCAGCCCCAGCATTTT.